The rows below give T cell receptor beta chains drawn from one sample of a study of T cell responses to AZD1222 COVID-19 vaccine. Generated by immunoSEQ multiplex PCR, the TCRdb table keeps only in-frame clones and is missing some. Counted here are 86,000 or so clones, just over 90% occurring once; the ten biggest clones make up 9.5% to 13%. The specimen was peripheral blood, collected 28 days after the second AZD1222 dose. The receptors originated from an adult who received the AZD1222 COVID-19 vaccine. Both conserved end residues are part of each CDR3. Each record gives: J gene, clone size, D gene, V gene, CDR3 protein, CDR3 DNA. A D gene is named only where the DNA matches it firmly. For some rows the clone size is stated as once, few or many, or as a class when expanded; others skip it.

>TRBJ1-5|.|.|TRBV27
CASSFMGEGQPQHF
TGTGCCAGCAGTTTTATGGGGGAAGGTCAGCCCCAGCATTTT
>TRBJ1-1|.|.|TRBV27
CASSPPGRPLNTEAFF
TGTGCCAGCAGCCCTCCGGGGAGGCCCCTGAACACTGAAGCTTTCTTT
>TRBJ2-2|.|TRBD1|TRBV2
CASTPGTGNTGELFF
TGTGCCAGCACCCCCGGGACAGGGAACACCGGGGAGCTGTTTTTT
>TRBJ2-7|once|.|TRBV7-2
CASMRAGLSYEQYF
TGTGCCAGCATGCGGGCAGGGTTGTCCTACGAGCAGTACTTC
>TRBJ2-5|.|.|TRBV30
CAWSVLLWKTQYF
TGTGCCTGGAGTGTACTGCTTTGGAAGACCCAGTACTTC
>TRBJ1-2|once|.|TRBV3-1/TRBV3-2
CASSRRPGIDYGYTF
TGTGCCAGCAGTCGTCGCCCAGGGATCGACTATGGCTACACCTTC
>TRBJ2-1|.|.|TRBV7-3
CASASGSSGVFF
TGTGCCAGCGCCTCAGGGAGCTCTGGGGTGTTCTTC
>TRBJ1-6|.|.|TRBV27
CASSYGGSPLHF
TGTGCCAGCAGTTACGGGGGTTCACCCCTCCACTTT
>TRBJ1-2|.|.|TRBV30
CAWSVGREGYTF
TGTGCCTGGAGTGTGGGCAGAGAAGGCTACACCTTC
>TRBJ1-6|.|TRBD1|TRBV3-1/TRBV3-2
CASRPDRGVSPLHF
TGTGCCAGCAGACCGGACAGGGGGGTCTCACCCCTCCACTTT
>TRBJ1-2|.|.|TRBV11-2
CASSSRPDYGYTF
TGTGCCAGCAGCTCTCGCCCCGACTATGGCTACACCTTC
>TRBJ1-1|.|TRBD1|TRBV5-1
CASRGGAVNTEAFF
TGCGCCTCCAGGGGGGGGGCGGTTAATACTGAAGCTTTCTTT
>TRBJ2-2|few|.|TRBV18
CASSPWGTGELFF
TGTGCCAGCTCACCATGGGGAACCGGGGAGCTGTTTTTT
>TRBJ1-6|.|.|TRBV5-1
CASSSGGPNSPLHF
TGCGCCAGCAGTTCGGGGGGGCCCAATTCACCCCTCCACTTT
>TRBJ2-1|.|.|TRBV15
CATSRDNEQFF
TGTGCCACCAGCAGAGACAATGAGCAGTTCTTC
>TRBJ2-1|.|.|TRBV29-1
CSVDRRGNNGEQFF
TGCAGCGTTGACCGCAGGGGTAATAATGGTGAGCAGTTCTTC
>TRBJ1-5|once|.|TRBV4-1
CASSQGVVRRRGDQPQHF
TGCGCCAGCAGCCAAGGTGTCGTAAGGCGTAGGGGGGATCAGCCCCAGCATTTT
>TRBJ2-1|.|TRBD1|TRBV5-6
CASSLSWGTGNNEQFF
TGTGCCAGCAGCTTGAGCTGGGGGACAGGCAACAATGAGCAGTTCTTC
>TRBJ1-6|.|TRBD1|TRBV28
CASSLLGQGTLVGNSPLHF
TGTGCCAGCAGTTTATTGGGACAGGGGACACTGGTGGGTAATTCACCCCTCCACTTT
>TRBJ1-5|.|.|TRBV19
CASSRTAHSNQPQHF
TGTGCCAGTAGTAGGACGGCCCATAGCAATCAGCCCCAGCATTTT
>TRBJ2-7|.|TRBD2|TRBV3-1/TRBV3-2
CASSRGAGLAGGPGEQYF
TGTGCCAGCAGCCGGGGAGCGGGACTAGCGGGAGGGCCGGGGGAGCAGTACTTC
>TRBJ1-1|.|.|TRBV7-2
CASSLVGQKILMNTEAFF
TGTGCCAGCAGCTTAGTGGGCCAGAAGATTCTCATGAACACTGAAGCTTTCTTT
>TRBJ1-1|.|.|TRBV9
CASSATAAGKAFF
TGTGCCAGCAGCGCCACCGCTGCAGGGAAGGCTTTCTTT
>TRBJ2-1|.|.|TRBV7-3
CASSLQQGDEQFF
TGTGCCAGCAGCCTCCAACAGGGTGATGAGCAGTTCTTC
>TRBJ2-3|.|.|TRBV24-1
CATKGSSTDTQYF
TGTGCCACCAAAGGGTCTAGCACAGATACGCAGTATTTT
>TRBJ2-2|.|.|TRBV6-5
CASSYGTLNTGELFF
TGTGCCAGCAGTTACGGGACATTGAACACCGGGGAGCTGTTTTTT
>TRBJ1-1|.|.|TRBV6-5
CASSNLRDTEAFF
TGTGCCAGCAGTAACCTAAGGGACACTGAAGCTTTCTTT
>TRBJ2-1|.|.|TRBV7-9
CASSFPSTRGSYNEQFF
TGTGCCAGCAGCTTCCCAAGCACACGCGGCTCCTACAATGAGCAGTTCTTC
>TRBJ1-3|.|.|TRBV30
CAWTKTGDTIYF
TGTGCCTGGACCAAAACCGGTGACACCATATATTTT
>TRBJ2-7|.|.|TRBV7-9
CASSPGQQQYF
TGTGCCAGCAGCCCAGGACAGCAGCAGTACTTC
>TRBJ1-5|.|.|TRBV18
CASSPLGRGSNQPQHF
TGTGCCAGCTCACCACTGGGGAGGGGCAGCAATCAGCCCCAGCATTTT
>TRBJ1-2|.|.|TRBV25-1
CASSGSTGGDDGYTF
TGTGCCAGCAGTGGGTCGACCGGAGGTGACGATGGCTACACCTTC
>TRBJ2-2|.|TRBD2|TRBV2
CASSDPSGTNTGELFF
TGTGCCAGCAGTGATCCTAGCGGGACGAACACCGGGGAGCTGTTTTTT
>TRBJ2-2|.|TRBD2|TRBV5-1
CASSPGTSLHTGELFF
TGCGCCAGCAGCCCCGGGACTAGCCTACACACCGGGGAGCTGTTTTTT
>TRBJ2-1|.|.|TRBV11-1
CASSDRLNWNEQFF
TGTGCCAGCAGCGACCGCCTGAATTGGAATGAGCAGTTCTTC
>TRBJ1-2|.|.|TRBV6-6
CASSYDAISNYGYTF
TGTGCCAGCAGTTACGACGCCATTTCTAACTATGGCTACACCTTC
>TRBJ1-4|.|.|TRBV2
CASGRLDEKLFF
TGTGCCAGCGGTCGTTTGGATGAAAAACTGTTTTTT
>TRBJ1-2|.|.|TRBV18
CASSPRIGEGYTF
TGTGCCAGCTCACCACGGATAGGTGAGGGCTACACCTTC
>TRBJ1-1|.|.|TRBV7-9
CASSRQTGSDTEAFF
TGTGCCAGCAGCCGACAAACAGGGTCGGACACTGAAGCTTTCTTT
>TRBJ2-7|.|TRBD1|TRBV2
CASTLETGGEQYF
TGTGCCAGCACCCTCGAGACAGGGGGCGAGCAGTACTTC
>TRBJ1-2|.|.|TRBV19
CASSPSPGYGYTF
TGTGCCAGTAGCCCTTCTCCGGGCTATGGCTACACCTTC
>TRBJ2-2|.|TRBD1|TRBV18
CASSSTGADTGELFF
TGTGCCAGCTCCTCGACAGGGGCGGACACCGGGGAGCTGTTTTTT
>TRBJ2-7|.|.|TRBV30
CAWGHVYEQYF
TGTGCCTGGGGACACGTCTACGAGCAGTACTTC
>TRBJ1-5|.|.|TRBV18
CASSPTNNQPQHF
TGTGCCAGCTCACCTACTAACAATCAGCCCCAGCATTTT
>TRBJ1-5|once|.|TRBV19
CASTRERGDQPQHF
TGTGCCAGTACCAGGGAAAGGGGAGATCAGCCCCAGCATTTT
>TRBJ2-1|many|.|TRBV7-9
CASSPFWGSHNEQFF
TGTGCCAGCAGCCCCTTTTGGGGGAGCCACAATGAGCAGTTCTTC